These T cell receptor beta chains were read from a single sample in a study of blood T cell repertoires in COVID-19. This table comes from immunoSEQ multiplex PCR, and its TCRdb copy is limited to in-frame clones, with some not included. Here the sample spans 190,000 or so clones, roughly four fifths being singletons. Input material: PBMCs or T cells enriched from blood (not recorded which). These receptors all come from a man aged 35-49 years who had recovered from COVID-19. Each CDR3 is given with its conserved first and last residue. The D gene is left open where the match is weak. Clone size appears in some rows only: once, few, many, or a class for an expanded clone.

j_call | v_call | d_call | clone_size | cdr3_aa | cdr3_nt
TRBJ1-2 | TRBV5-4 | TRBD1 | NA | CASSSMFKTGGQFGYTF | TGTGCCAGCAGCTCAATGTTTAAAACAGGGGGCCAATTTGGCTACACCTTC
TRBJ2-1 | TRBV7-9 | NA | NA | CASSQGGYNEQFF | TGTGCCAGCAGTCAGGGCGGCTACAATGAGCAGTTCTTC
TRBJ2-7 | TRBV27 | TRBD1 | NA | CASSSLGQVYYEQYF | TGTGCCAGCAGTTCCCTCGGACAGGTATACTACGAGCAGTACTTC
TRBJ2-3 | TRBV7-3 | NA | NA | CASSLNPSTDTQYF | TGTGCCAGCAGCTTAAATCCGTCCACAGATACGCAGTATTTT
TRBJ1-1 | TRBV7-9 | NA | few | CASSLGIETRTEAFF | TGTGCCAGCAGCTTAGGCATAGAGACAAGGACTGAAGCTTTCTTT
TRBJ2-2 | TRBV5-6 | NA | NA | CASSLTGVRTGELFF | TGTGCCAGCAGCTTGACGGGTGTGAGAACCGGGGAGCTGTTTTTT
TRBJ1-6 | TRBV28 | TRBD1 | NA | CASSFGGQTSPLHF | TGTGCCAGCAGTTTCGGGGGACAGACCTCACCCCTCCACTTT
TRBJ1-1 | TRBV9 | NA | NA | CASSEQGNTEAFF | TGTGCCAGCAGCGAGCAGGGGAACACTGAAGCTTTCTTT
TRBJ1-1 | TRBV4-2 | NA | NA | CASSQGGRTEAFF | TGTGCCAGCAGCCAAGGGGGCCGCACTGAAGCTTTCTTT
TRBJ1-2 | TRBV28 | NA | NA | CASSREFYGYTF | TGTGCCAGCAGTCGGGAATTCTATGGCTACACCTTC
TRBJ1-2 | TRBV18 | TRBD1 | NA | CASSPRAGGSNYGYTF | TGTGCCAGCTCACCACGGGCAGGGGGATCGAACTATGGCTACACCTTC
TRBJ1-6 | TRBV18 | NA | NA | CASSPDRRSSYNSPLHF | TGTGCCAGCTCACCAGACAGACGAAGCTCCTATAATTCACCCCTCCACTTT
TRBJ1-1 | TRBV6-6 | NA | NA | CASSDPIQSTEAFF | TGTGCCAGCAGTGACCCAATACAGAGCACTGAAGCTTTCTTT
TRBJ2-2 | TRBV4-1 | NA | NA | CASSQPLRGTGELFF | TGCGCCAGCAGCCAACCCCTAAGAGGGACCGGGGAGCTGTTTTTT
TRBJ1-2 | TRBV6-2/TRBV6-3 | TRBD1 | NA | CASTPGGQGVRGYTF | TGTGCCAGCACCCCCGGAGGACAGGGGGTCAGAGGCTACACCTTC
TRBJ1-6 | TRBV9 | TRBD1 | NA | CASSVGTGTGLSPLHF | TGTGCCAGCAGCGTAGGGACCGGGACAGGGCTTTCACCCCTCCACTTT
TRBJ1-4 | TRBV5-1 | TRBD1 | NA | CASSLGQGAFGLFF | TGCGCCAGCAGTTTGGGACAGGGCGCTTTTGGACTGTTTTTT
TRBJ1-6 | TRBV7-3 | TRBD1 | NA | CASSQGASYNSPLHF | TGTGCCAGCAGCCAGGGGGCGTCCTATAATTCACCCCTCCACTTT
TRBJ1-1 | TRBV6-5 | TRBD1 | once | CASRPGQGPEAFF | TGTGCCAGCAGACCGGGACAGGGGCCCGAAGCTTTCTTT
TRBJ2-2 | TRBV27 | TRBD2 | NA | CASSARGGVLTGELFF | TGTGCCAGCAGTGCCCGGGGGGGCGTTCTCACCGGGGAGCTGTTTTTT
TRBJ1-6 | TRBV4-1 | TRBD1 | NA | CASSQEAGGGQAYSPLHF | TGCGCCAGCAGCCAAGAGGCCGGCGGGGGACAGGCATATTCACCCCTCCACTTT
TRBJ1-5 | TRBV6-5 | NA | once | CASAKGVNQPQHF | TGTGCCAGTGCGAAAGGAGTGAATCAGCCCCAGCATTTT
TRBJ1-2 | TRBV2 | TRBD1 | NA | CASSEQGASGYTF | TGTGCCAGCAGTGAACAGGGGGCGAGTGGCTACACCTTC
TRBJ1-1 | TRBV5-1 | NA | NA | CASSWGPGAEAFF | TGCGCCAGCAGCTGGGGGCCAGGGGCTGAAGCTTTCTTT
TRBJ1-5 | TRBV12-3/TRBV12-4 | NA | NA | CASSSVGNQPQHF | TGTGCCAGCAGTTCTGTCGGCAATCAGCCCCAGCATTTT
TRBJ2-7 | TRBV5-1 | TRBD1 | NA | CASSPYPGQGQKQYF | TGCGCCAGCAGCCCCTACCCGGGACAGGGGCAAAAGCAGTACTTC
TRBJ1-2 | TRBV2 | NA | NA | CASKRAVNYGYTF | TGTGCCAGCAAGCGGGCAGTTAACTATGGCTACACCTTC
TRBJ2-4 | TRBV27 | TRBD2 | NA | CASSLWGGKNIQYF | TGTGCCAGCAGTTTATGGGGGGGGAAAAACATTCAGTACTTC
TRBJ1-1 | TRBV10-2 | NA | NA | CASSDWAGNTEAFF | TGCGCCAGCAGTGATTGGGCCGGGAACACTGAAGCTTTCTTT
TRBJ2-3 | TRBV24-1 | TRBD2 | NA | CATSDPMTSGGAGTDTQYF | TGTGCCACCAGTGACCCTATGACTAGCGGGGGGGCCGGGACAGATACGCAGTATTTT
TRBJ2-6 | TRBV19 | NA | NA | CASREQFSGANVLTF | TGTGCCAGTAGAGAACAGTTCTCTGGGGCCAACGTCCTGACTTTC
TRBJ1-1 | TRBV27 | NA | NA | CASSEIRDTRTEAFF | TGTGCCAGCAGCGAAATCCGGGACACGCGCACTGAAGCTTTCTTT
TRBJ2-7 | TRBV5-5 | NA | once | CASSLLQGSPGQYEQYF | TGTGCCAGCAGCTTGTTGCAGGGTTCCCCAGGTCAATACGAGCAGTACTTC
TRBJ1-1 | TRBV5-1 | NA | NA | CASSDVQGMNTEAFF | TGCGCCAGCAGCGACGTACAGGGAATGAACACTGAAGCTTTCTTT
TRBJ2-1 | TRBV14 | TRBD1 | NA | CASSQDRGRGEQFF | TGTGCCAGCAGCCAGGACAGGGGGCGGGGTGAGCAGTTCTTC
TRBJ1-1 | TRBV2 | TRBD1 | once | CASSPDRVRTEAFF | TGTGCCAGCAGTCCCGACAGGGTAAGGACTGAAGCTTTCTTT
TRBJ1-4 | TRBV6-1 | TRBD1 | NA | CASSDGSWTGLNYNEKLFF | TGTGCCAGCAGTGATGGATCCTGGACAGGGCTCAATTATAATGAAAAACTGTTTTTT
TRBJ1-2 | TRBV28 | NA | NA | CASRRGNYGYTF | TGTGCCAGCAGGCGAGGAAACTATGGCTACACCTTC
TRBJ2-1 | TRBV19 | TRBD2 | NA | CASSIGLAGVNEQFF | TGTGCCAGTAGTATAGGACTAGCGGGGGTCAATGAGCAGTTCTTC
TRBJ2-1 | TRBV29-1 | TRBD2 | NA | CSTERGAAFNEQFF | TGCAGCACAGAGCGGGGGGCCGCTTTTAATGAGCAGTTCTTC